This TCR beta chain was identified during a study of identical twins. General study points: The study found that models underestimated out-of-frame TCR alpha sharing in monozygotic twins. Alpha sequences out of frame and shared by twins had excess low generation probability.

The V end was cut by 4 bases, the J end by 2 bases, with 1 base between. Germline V lookup: CDR1 SEHNR, CDR2 FQNEAQ (reference sequence). This CDR3 spans 11 amino acids. Details on this clonotype: What it binds is not known. Because the CDR3 is missing its conserved closing phenylalanine or tryptophan, this is likely a read error.

The authors used template switching to add a universal primer site and gave cDNA unique molecular identifiers. One entry per CDR3 protein, called by TCRdb with MiXCR from the 5' RACE reads. The sample includes about 390,000 distinct CDR3 sequences, about 9% seen only once; the top ten take under 9.5%. The receptor's source is a woman in her fifties or sixties in good health. The chain is built from TRBV7-9 and TRBJ2-3, with D unclear. The source material was naive T cells sorted from blood. For the CDR3, the DNA is TGTGCCAGCAGCTACACAGATACGCAGTATTAT. Its protein is CASSYTDTQYY.